This T cell receptor (beta chain) was documented in a study of T cells in Graves' hyperthyroidism and ophthalmopathy. Points from the study as a whole: Most thyroid clonotypes expanded above 0.001 were also detected in blood. A model of 13 V-J pairs discriminated ophthalmopathy from stable hyperthyroidism.

This clonotype was observed a handful of times. What it binds is unknown. Using RNA transcripts as the source, TCR beta CDR3 regions were amplified. TCR CDR3 regions were first amplified by RT-PCR with HTBI primers. TCRdb called the multiplex PCR reads again in MiXCR, with one record for every CDR3 protein. This repertoire shows around 250,000 distinct CDR3 sequences, almost 25% found once; its top ten account for 30% to 40%. The PBMCs were taken from about 9.7 ml of fresh peripheral blood. CDR3 length: 15 residues. J gave up 3 bases and V 7 bases, and 10 bases lay outside the gene matches. CDR1 is SNHLY and CDR2 is FYNNEI in the germline V gene.

The source of this sequence is a middle-aged woman with Graves' ophthalmopathy. This chain joins TRBV2 and TRBJ2-5; 8 nucleotides line up with TRBD2. The source material was blood. In DNA form, the CDR3 reads TGTGCCAGCACACTCACCGGGACTAGGGAAGAGACCCAGTACTTC. Protein product: CASTLTGTREETQYF.